The 21 T cell receptor beta chains listed next were all sequenced from one sample in a study of cytomegalovirus exposure and HLA in healthy donors. PCR was performed using 60 Vbeta and 13 Jbeta primers. The method was immunoSEQ multiplex PCR; TCRdb's version includes in-frame clones alone and lacks a portion of them. The repertoire holds over 100,000 clones, with more than 8% as singletons. The material sequenced was PBMCs. These receptors were obtained from a man aged 35-49 years in good health and CMV-seronegative.

A few counts support this clone. The V call is TRBV7-2, the J call TRBJ2-5; possible D gene TRBD1, 5 bases. Looked up from germline, CDR1 is SGHTA and CDR2 is FQGNSA. The CDR3 contains 13 residues. V lost 0 bases and J 13 bases, leaving 15 bases between the germline ends. This CDR3 reads CASSLAAQGRRYF. The CDR3, as DNA: TGTGCCAGCAGCTTAGCTGCCCAGGGAAGAAGGTACTTC.

The table lists this clone with a few counts. CDR3 amino acids: CASSSTGPRGNQPQHF. In DNA form, the CDR3 reads TGTGCCAGCAGCTCGACAGGGCCCAGAGGCAATCAGCCCCAGCATTTT. The chain combines TRBV7-2 with TRBJ1-5; 7 bases line up with TRBD1. The germline CDR1 and CDR2 sequences are SGHTA and FQGNSA. V lost 4 bases, J lost 2 bases, and 8 bases stayed unmatched. The length of the CDR3 is 16 residues.

This clone has only a few counts. This chain links TRBV6-1 with TRBJ1-4; TRBD1 agrees at 7 bases. CDR3 length: 16 amino acids. Germline CDR1 reads MNHNS; CDR2 reads SASEGT. The trim removed 2 bases at V and 4 bases at J, leaving 7 bases unmatched. CDR3 region: CASSEIEGGYNEKLFF. CDR3 nucleotide sequence: TGTGCCAGCAGTGAAATCGAAGGGGGCTATAATGAAAAACTGTTTTTT.

The gene calls are TRBV5-6 and TRBJ2-1; 10 nucleotides match TRBD1. The CDR3 loop spans 16 amino acids. V lost 4 bases and J lost 9; bases outside the gene matches: 13. The germline CDR1 and CDR2 sequences are SGHDT and YYEEEE. The CDR3 DNA follows: TGTGCCAGCAGCCTCGTGGGGACAGGGGATTTTATTGAGCAGTTCTTC. This gives the protein CASSLVGTGDFIEQFF.

This clone was detected a few times. The V and J genes are TRBV7-9 and TRBJ2-3; 11 bases agree with TRBD2. The V and J ends lost 5 bases and 0 bases, in that order; junction bases with no gene match: 10. Germline-derived CDR1 and CDR2 are SEHNR and FQNEAQ (reference sequence). The CDR3 is 18 residues long. This CDR3 reads CASSRGSGGAPSTDTQYF. The DNA for the CDR3 is TGTGCCAGCAGCCGGGGTAGCGGGGGGGCCCCTAGCACAGATACGCAGTATTTT.

This clone has more than one count but fewer than ten. This sequence joins TRBV5-1 and TRBJ1-2; D call uncertain. Germline lookup yields CDR1 SGHRS and CDR2 YFSETQ. Trimming removed 5 bases from V and 4 bases from J, with 12 bases in between. The CDR3 spans 13 residues. Here the CDR3 DNA reads TGCGCCAGCAGGCCCAGGCCCCCCTATGGCTACACCTTC. Amino acids: CASRPRPPYGYTF. The complete variable domain, with remaining parts taken from reference TRBV5-1 and TRBJ1-2, reads KAGVTQTPRYLIKTRGQQVTLSCSPISGHRSVSWYQQTPGQGLQFLFEYFSETQRNKGNFPGRFSGRQFSNSRSEMNVSTLELGDSALYLCASRPRPPYGYTFGSGTRLTVV.

The V gene is TRBV4-3, the J gene TRBJ2-5; 8 bases are shared with TRBD2. CDR1 and CDR2 (germline): LGHNA, YSLEER. V was clipped by 5 bases and J by 2 bases; unmatched bases: 16. This CDR3 spans 18 amino acids. The CDR3 is CASSFSAGAQAPQETQYF. CDR3 DNA: TGCGCCAGCAGCTTCTCAGCGGGGGCCCAGGCCCCGCAAGAGACCCAGTACTTC.

This clone was recorded a few times. V and J are TRBV11-2 and TRBJ2-3; the match to TRBD2 covers 7 bases. With V trimmed by 7 bases and J by 4 bases, 11 bases remained unmatched. Germline V CDR1 and CDR2: SGHAT, FQNNGV. This CDR3 is built from 15 residues. The CDR3 DNA sequence: TGTGCCAGCACCCCTCTGGCGGGGGTCGCAGATACGCAGTATTTT. Translating gives CASTPLAGVADTQYF. Full variable domain (remainder filled in from reference TRBV11-2 and TRBJ2-3): EAGVAQSPRYKIIEKRQSVAFWCNPISGHATLYWYQQILGQGPKLLIQFQNNGVVDDSQLPKDRFSAERLKGVDSTLKIQPAKLEDSAVYLCASTPLAGVADTQYFGPGTRLTVL.

The CDR3 reads CASSSRGGENEQYF. Here the CDR3 DNA reads TGTGCCAGCAGCTCGAGGGGGGGGGAGAACGAGCAGTACTTC. This chain joins TRBV11-2 and TRBJ2-7, with TRBD2 as a possible D gene (7 bases). This CDR3 comprises 14 residues. V lost 4 bases and J 5 bases, leaving 15 bases between the germline ends. Per germline, CDR1 SGHAT and CDR2 FQNNGV.

This clone was detected a few times. At one end, the junction sequence differs from germline, possibly due to a read error. CDR3 sequence: CASSPLAGPYNGQFF. Here the CDR3 DNA reads TGCGCCAGCAGCCCTCTGGCGGGCCCCTACAATGGGCAGTTCTTC. This chain links TRBV4-3 with TRBJ2-1; tentative D call: TRBD2 (5 bases). There are 15 residues in the CDR3. CDR1 and CDR2 from the germline V gene are LGHNA and YSLEER.

The sample holds a few counts of this clone. This rearrangement joins TRBV10-2 to TRBJ1-3, with unresolved D. The CDR3 runs 16 residues. The V gene lost 0 bases and the J gene lost 0 bases, with 9 bases spanning the gap. CDR1 is WSHSY and CDR2 is SAAADI in the germline V gene. CDR3 amino acids: CASSESAGSSGNTIYF. In DNA form, the CDR3 reads TGCGCCAGCAGTGAGTCGGCGGGAAGCTCTGGAAACACCATATATTTT.

This clone was observed a few times. V gene TRBV7-3 combines with J gene TRBJ2-7, with 7 bases aligning to TRBD2. This CDR3 contains 14 residues. Looked up from germline, CDR1 is SGHTA and CDR2 is FQGTGA. After removal of 2 bases from V and 1 base from J, the junction contained 2 bases not matched to a gene. For the CDR3, the DNA is TGTGCCAGCAGCTTATCGGGGGGATCCTACGAGCAGTACTTC. Translated: CASSLSGGSYEQYF. Drawing the rest from reference TRBV7-3 and TRBJ2-7, the complete variable domain is GAGVSQTPSNKVTEKGKYVELRCDPISGHTALYWYRQSLGQGPEFLIYFQGTGAADDSGLPNDRFFAVRPEGSVSTLKIQRTERGDSAVYLCASSLSGGSYEQYFGPGTRLTVT.

The genes are TRBV6-5 and TRBJ1-2; D possibly corresponds to TRBD1 (5 bases). Trimming took off 0 bases at V and 8 bases at J, with 13 bases between the two ends. CDR1 is MNHEY and CDR2 is SVGAGI in the germline V gene. This CDR3 spans 14 amino acids. The DNA for the CDR3 is TGTGCCAGCAGTTACTCGTGGGGCACACGGGGCTACACCTTC. Translation: CASSYSWGTRGYTF.

This clone has more than one count but fewer than ten. CDR3 sequence (DNA): TGTGCCACCAGCAGACACGGGACATATGAAAAACTGTTTTTT. This translates into CATSRHGTYEKLFF. The chain couples TRBV15 to TRBJ1-4; D might be TRBD1 (6 bases). Trimming shortened V by 2 bases and J by 6 bases, and 10 bases separated the two germline ends. The CDR3 totals 14 residues. Germline V CDR1 and CDR2: LNHNV, YYDKDF (reference sequence).

This clone turned up a few times. The rearrangement uses TRBV6-5 and TRBJ1-2; a weak D match, TRBD1 (5 bases). Germline CDR1 reads MNHEY; CDR2 reads SVGAGI. The CDR3 has 13 amino acids. Between the trimmed V and J ends, which lost 2 bases and 8 bases, there was a span of 12 bases. DNA for the CDR3: TGTGCCAGCAGTTACGGAGGGGTATACGGCTACACCTTC. Amino acid sequence: CASSYGGVYGYTF.

The DNA of the CDR3 is TGTGCCAGCAGCGTAGATCCCCGACAGCACTATGGCTACACCTTC. It yields the protein CASSVDPRQHYGYTF. The chain has TRBV9 and TRBJ1-2; TRBD1 might be the D (5 bases). V was trimmed by 0 bases and J by 3 bases, leaving 12 bases between them. The CDR3 extends over 15 amino acids. Germline lookup yields CDR1 SGDLS and CDR2 YYNGEE.

There are a few counts of this clone. Other DNA sequences of this sample code for an identical CDR3. This chain links TRBV5-1 with TRBJ2-1, with 7 bases aligning to TRBD2. This CDR3 is 15 amino acids long. Germline V gene lookup returns CDR1 SGHRS and CDR2 YFSETQ. Unmatched junction bases numbered 0, after V lost 0 bases and J lost 0 bases. This CDR3 reads CASSLGGGSYNEQFF. CDR3 coding DNA: TGCGCCAGCAGCTTGGGCGGGGGCTCCTACAATGAGCAGTTCTTC.

In its sample, this clone was seen a few times. CDR3 loop: CASRGVTGTGELFF. The CDR3 nucleotides are TGTGCCAGCAGAGGGGTAACGGGCACCGGGGAGCTGTTTTTT. The chain couples TRBV2 to TRBJ2-2; the D gene is possibly TRBD1 (5 bases). The CDR3 has 14 residues. Germline V gene data show CDR1 as SNHLY and CDR2 as FYNNEI. Trimming took 6 bases from V and 4 from J, leaving 12 bases between them.

Many counts were recorded for this clone. V gene TRBV14 combines with J gene TRBJ1-1; TRBD1 matches at 8 bases. The CDR3 extends over 19 amino acids. The trim removed 3 bases at V and 3 bases at J, leaving 18 bases unmatched. The V gene's germline CDR1 is SGHDN and CDR2 FVKESK. The chain's CDR3 is CASSQMGTGRISYYTEAFF. The CDR3 DNA reads TGTGCCAGCAGCCAGATGGGGACAGGACGGATCTCTTACTACACTGAAGCTTTCTTT.

The chain carries TRBV10-3 and TRBJ2-1, with 12 nucleotides matching TRBD2. Germline trimming cut 4 bases from V and 8 bases from J; bases unmatched to any gene: 6. CDR3 length: 15 amino acids. From germline, CDR1 is ENHRY and CDR2 SYGVKD. CDR3 nucleotide sequence: TGTGCCATCAGTGTAACTAGCGGGGGGAGGGATGAGCAGTTCTTC. It is translated as CAISVTSGGRDEQFF.

Only a few counts were recorded for this clone. CDR3 sequence reads: CASSFPGGTYEQYF. The CDR3 DNA is TGTGCCAGCAGCTTCCCCGGAGGGACCTACGAGCAGTACTTC. This chain joins TRBV11-2 and TRBJ2-7; TRBD2 might be the D (6 bases). Trimming took 3 bases from V and 2 from J, leaving 11 bases between them. CDR1 and CDR2 from the germline V gene are SGHAT and FQNNGV. The CDR3 covers 14 residues.